This T cell receptor beta chain was found in a study of cytomegalovirus exposure and HLA in healthy donors. Both 60 Vbeta primers and 13 Jbeta primers went into the PCR. Assay used: immunoSEQ multiplex PCR; TCRdb lists only in-frame clones, some missing. The sample records about 160,000 clones, about 79% being singletons. This CDR3 is built from 15 residues. V shed 0 bases and J 4 bases; nucleotides not matched to a gene: 4. Germline V gene lookup returns CDR1 SGHNT and CDR2 YYREEE (reference sequence). With regard to this clone: No antigen is known for it.

Study conclusions and caveats: Some TCR beta chains (about 170 of them) were listed as cytomegalovirus-associated.

V usage is TRBV5-4 and J usage is TRBJ2-3; 8 bases are shared with TRBD2. This receptor was taken from a man between 45 and 60 years old in good health and CMV-seropositive. Sequencing was carried out using PBMCs. This CDR3 is CASSLGRGASDTQYF. In nucleotides, the CDR3 is TGTGCCAGCAGCTTGGGGCGGGGGGCTTCAGATACGCAGTATTTT.